The 17 T cell receptor beta chains in this list originate from one sample, sequenced in a study of blood T cell repertoires in COVID-19. Measured with immunoSEQ multiplex PCR; TCRdb has only the in-frame clones, and not every one. The profile shows 130,000 or so clones, about 79% of them singletons. Sequencing was done on a sample of peripheral blood. These receptors came from an elderly woman with acute or convalescent COVID-19.

V gene TRBV5-1 combines with J gene TRBJ1-2; D is possibly TRBD1 (6 bases). Germline V gives CDR1 SGHRS, CDR2 YFSETQ. The CDR3 totals 15 residues. Trimming left V 0 bases short and J 3 bases short, with 12 bases between. The CDR3 region is CASSLAQGSDYGYTF. Here the CDR3 DNA reads TGCGCCAGCAGCTTGGCTCAGGGGTCGGACTATGGCTACACCTTC.

The chain recombines TRBV5-5 with TRBJ2-7; D is unresolved. V was trimmed by 4 bases and J by 3 bases, leaving 8 bases between them. The CDR3 is 12 residues long. CDR1 and CDR2 (germline): SGHKS, YYEKEE (reference sequence). CDR3 residues: CASSRRYYEQYF. The CDR3 DNA is TGTGCCAGCAGCCGTCGGTACTACGAGCAGTACTTC. Based on the CDR3 plus reference TRBV5-5 and TRBJ2-7, the full variable domain is DAGVTQSPTHLIKTRGQQVTLRCSPISGHKSVSWYQQVLGQGPQFIFQYYEKEERGRGNFPDRFSARQFPNYSSELNVNALLLGDSALYLCASSRRYYEQYFGPGTRLTVT.

The chain carries TRBV7-8 and TRBJ2-7; TRBD1 is a possible D gene (6 bases). The CDR3 runs to 16 residues. The V end lost 6 bases, the J end lost 0 bases, and 18 bases lay between the germline ends. The germline V gene encodes CDR1 SGHVS and CDR2 FQNEAQ. Written as DNA, the CDR3 is TGTGCCAGCAGTTCTTACAGGGAACATAGCTCCTACGAGCAGTACTTC. Translation: CASSSYREHSSYEQYF.

The CDR3 nucleotides read TGTGCCAGCAGCCCCCGAGTCGGACTAGGGGAGACCCAGTACTTC. Amino acid sequence: CASSPRVGLGETQYF. V and J are TRBV7-6 and TRBJ2-5; 7 bases are a match to TRBD2. The CDR3 length is 15 residues. Trimming removed 5 bases from V and 5 bases from J; junction bases left unmatched: 11. Per germline, CDR1 SGHVS and CDR2 FNYEAQ.

V is TRBV5-8 and J is TRBJ2-3; TRBD2 matches at 8 bases. With 4 bases clipped from V and 6 bases from J, the junction kept 13 bases outside the gene matches. This CDR3 has 16 amino acids. CDR1 and CDR2 from the germline V gene are SGHTS and YDEGEE. CDR3 DNA sequence: TGTGCCAGCAGCACCGGGACTAGGGCTCCCTCGGATACGCAGTATTTT. Its translation is CASSTGTRAPSDTQYF. Full variable domain (outside the CDR3, taken from reference TRBV5-8 and TRBJ2-3): EAGVTQSPTHLIKTRGQQATLRCSPISGHTSVYWYQQALGLGLQFLLWYDEGEERNRGNFPPRFSGRQFPNYSSELNVNALELEDSALYLCASSTGTRAPSDTQYFGPGTRLTVL.

This chain joins TRBV18 and TRBJ1-2; D remains unclear. The germline V gene has CDR1 KGHSH and CDR2 LQKENI. V was pared by 3 bases and J by 2 bases, with 13 bases between. The CDR3 has 15 residues. CDR3 sequence (DNA): TGTGCCAGCTCACCGGGCCTAAGCCCCAACTATGGCTACACCTTC. It yields the protein CASSPGLSPNYGYTF.

This clone was detected only once. The chain carries TRBV7-2 and TRBJ1-5, with TRBD1 matching over 7 bases. The CDR3 contains 15 residues. CDR1 and CDR2 from the germline V gene are SGHTA and FQGNSA. Losses at the gene ends were 4 bases for V and 4 bases for J; bases not matched to a gene: 7. CDR3 sequence (DNA): TGTGCCAGCAGCTATGTCGGACAGGCAAATCAGCCCCAGCATTTT. Protein sequence: CASSYVGQANQPQHF.

The rearrangement joins TRBV10-1 to TRBJ1-2; no reliable D call. CDR3 length: 15 amino acids. Deletions cut 5 bases from V and 3 bases from J, with 16 bases between. CDR1 and CDR2 from the germline V gene are WNHNN and SYGVQD (reference sequence). CDR3 nucleotides: TGCGCCAGCAGTCCGGACCGGGAGCCTCACTATGGCTACACCTTC. It translates to CASSPDREPHYGYTF.

V is TRBV5-4 and J is TRBJ2-7; the match to TRBD1 covers 8 bases. CDR1 is SGHNT, CDR2 YYREEE, per germline (reference sequence). The CDR3 sequence is 14 residues long. The junction had 5 bases not matched to a gene; V was cut back by 1 base and J by 5 bases. This chain's CDR3 is CASSLWTGNNEQYF. CDR3 nucleotides: TGTGCCAGCAGCTTGTGGACAGGGAACAACGAGCAGTACTTC.

The CDR3 bases are TGTGCCAGCAGCCGAAAGACTAGCGGGGGGGCCACAGATACGCAGTATTTT. Translation: CASSRKTSGGATDTQYF. The chain recombines TRBV4-2 with TRBJ2-3; 14 nucleotides align to TRBD2. Trimming at V came to 4 bases and at J to 2 bases, leaving 5 bases not matched to a gene. The CDR3 runs to 17 residues. Germline values: CDR1 LGHNA, CDR2 YNFKEQ.

The chain recombines TRBV7-9 with TRBJ2-3; D ambiguous. V lost 7 bases and J lost 2, with 10 bases in between. In germline, CDR1 is SEHNR, CDR2 FQNEAQ (reference sequence). This CDR3 spans 13 amino acids. As DNA, the CDR3 is TGTGCCAGCACCCTAGTCCCCACAGATACGCAGTATTTT. Its protein is CASTLVPTDTQYF. The whole variable domain, filled in from reference TRBV7-9 and TRBJ2-3, reads DTGVSQNPRHKITKRGQNVTFRCDPISEHNRLYWYRQTLGQGPEFLTYFQNEAQLEKSRLLSDRFSAERPKGSFSTLEIQRTEQGDSAMYLCASTLVPTDTQYFGPGTRLTVL.

As to this clone: At the DNA level, this CDR3 is encoded by other sequences in the same sample as well. The chain joins TRBV3-1 (or the pseudogene TRBV3-2) to TRBJ1-5, with TRBD1 as a possible D gene (6 bases). Per germline, CDR1 LGHDT and CDR2 YNNKEL (reference sequence). Between the trimmed V and J ends, which lost 5 bases and 7 bases, there was a span of 21 bases. The CDR3 consists of 16 residues. CDR3 coding DNA: TGTGCCAGCAGCTTTAATGGGGGGGGGCAGGGGCAGCCCCAGCATTTT. It specifies CASSFNGGGQGQPQHF.

The chain carries TRBV7-9 and TRBJ1-2, with D possibly being TRBD1 (5 bases). V lost 1 base and J lost 0, with 12 bases in between. CDR3 length equals 16 residues. Germline CDR1 reads SEHNR; CDR2 reads FQNEAQ (reference sequence). CDR3 nucleotides: TGTGCCAGCAGCTTAGAGACAGCTCGAGCTAACTATGGCTACACCTTC. This sequence encodes CASSLETARANYGYTF.

The genes are TRBV4-1 and TRBJ2-7; D is unclear. Trimming took off 1 base at V and 5 bases at J, with 9 bases between the two ends. The CDR3 covers 13 residues. Germline CDR1 MGHRA, CDR2 YSYEKL. Written as DNA, the CDR3 is TGCGCCAGCAGCCAAGTCCCTACTAACGAGCAGTACTTC. Residues: CASSQVPTNEQYF.

The V call is TRBV6-2 or TRBV6-3, the J call TRBJ1-2, with a possible D match to TRBD1 (6 bases). V lost 6 bases and J 7 bases, leaving 12 bases between the germline ends. The CDR3 is 12 residues long. Looked up from germline, CDR1 is MNHEY and CDR2 is SVGEGT. The CDR3 region is CASSEGGLGYTF. CDR3 DNA sequence: TGTGCCAGCAGCGAGGGGGGGCTTGGCTACACCTTC.

The chain combines TRBV5-4 with TRBJ2-5; TRBD2 aligns across 10 bases. The CDR3 runs 15 residues. V was pared by 3 bases and J by 5 bases, with 7 bases of the junction left unmatched. From germline, CDR1 is SGHNT and CDR2 YYREEE (reference sequence). The CDR3 DNA sequence: TGTGCCAGCAGCTCCCAAGCGGGGGGGCGGGAGACCCAGTACTTC. It translates to CASSSQAGGRETQYF.

This chain uses TRBV4-1 with TRBJ2-3, with 12 bases aligning to TRBD2. V dropped 4 bases and J dropped 5; count of bases not matched to a gene: 10. There are 17 residues in the CDR3. Germline CDR1 MGHRA, CDR2 YSYEKL. This CDR3 is CASSLRNLAGGQDTQYF. CDR3 in DNA: TGCGCCAGCAGCCTACGCAATCTAGCGGGGGGGCAAGATACGCAGTATTTT.